These T cell receptor beta chains were read from a single sample in a study of T-cell memory formation after mild COVID-19. TCRdb analysed the 5' RACE reads with MiXCR anew, one entry per CDR3 protein. Of a few hundred thousand distinct CDR3 sequences listed, 28% are singletons. What was sequenced was PBMCs or a T cell subset sorted from them (not recorded which). These receptor sequences come from an adult woman who had mild COVID-19 (a few samples of this study predate the infection). Cell type and time point are not known. Both conserved end residues are part of each CDR3. The D gene is left open where the match is weak. Clone size is stated in some rows and not others, as once, few, many or a class when expanded.

v_gene,abundance,j_gene,d_gene,CDR3aa,CDR3nt
TRBV18,few,TRBJ2-3,TRBD2,CASSPSGIDADTQYF,TGTGCCAGCTCACCTAGCGGGATCGACGCAGATACGCAGTATTTT
TRBV6-5,NA,TRBJ2-1,TRBD1,CASSARPGQGQEQFF,TGTGCCAGCAGTGCCCGTCCAGGACAGGGTCAAGAGCAGTTCTTC
TRBV5-4,NA,TRBJ2-1,NA,CASSLTLGPYNEQFF,TGTGCCAGCAGCCTGACCCTGGGTCCCTACAATGAGCAGTTCTTC
TRBV7-8,few,TRBJ2-1,NA,CASSLGTLNEQFF,TGTGCCAGCAGCTTAGGCACCCTCAATGAGCAGTTCTTC
TRBV12-3/TRBV12-4,NA,TRBJ1-5,NA,CASRLVSGQPQHF,TGTGCCAGCAGGTTAGTCTCGGGCCAGCCCCAGCATTTT
TRBV7-9,few,TRBJ2-7,TRBD2,CASSTFSGVRSYEQYF,TGTGCCAGCAGCACTTTTAGCGGGGTCAGATCCTACGAGCAGTACTTC
TRBV21-1,NA,TRBJ2-7,NA,CASSKVRTSGIEQYF,TGTGCCAGCAGCAAAGTGCGGACTAGCGGAATCGAGCAGTACTTC
TRBV3-1,few,TRBJ2-3,TRBD2,CASSQASGTSGNTDTQYF,TGTGCCAGCAGCCAGGCTTCCGGGACTAGCGGGAATACAGATACGCAGTATTTT
TRBV30,few,TRBJ1-3,TRBD1,CAWSMLGQGTGNTIYF,TGTGCCTGGAGTATGTTGGGACAGGGAACTGGAAACACCATATATTTT
TRBV2,few,TRBJ1-1,NA,CASSRDGLAGEAFF,TGTGCCAGCAGTAGGGACGGACTCGCTGGCGAAGCTTTCTTT
TRBV10-3,NA,TRBJ1-2,NA,CAIMGSYYGYTF,TGTGCCATCATGGGCAGTTACTATGGCTACACCTTC
TRBV24-1,NA,TRBJ1-1,NA,CATRGWLDTEAFF,TGTGCCACCAGAGGGTGGTTGGACACTGAAGCTTTCTTT
TRBV20-1,few,TRBJ2-7,NA,CSATDSISEQYF,TGCAGTGCAACAGACAGCATTTCCGAGCAGTACTTC
TRBV20-1,NA,TRBJ1-4,NA,CSASLRSEKLFF,TGCAGTGCTAGTCTCAGGAGTGAAAAACTGTTTTTT
TRBV21-1,few,TRBJ2-5,NA,CASSKAVKDTQYF,TGTGCCAGCAGCAAAGCGGTCAAGGACACCCAGTACTTC
TRBV5-1,once,TRBJ2-2,TRBD2,CASSFGGGRRNTGELFF,TGCGCCAGCAGCTTCGGGGGGGGGCGAAGGAACACCGGGGAGCTGTTTTTT
TRBV3-1,NA,TRBJ2-5,TRBD2,CASSRTSGRALETQYF,TGTGCCAGCAGCCGGACTAGCGGGAGGGCCTTGGAGACCCAGTACTTC
TRBV6-5,few,TRBJ2-3,NA,CASSYWGPAVNTDTQYF,TGTGCCAGCAGTTATTGGGGACCGGCAGTAAACACAGATACGCAGTATTTT
TRBV5-1,few,TRBJ2-1,NA,CASSPPLSPDNEQFF,TGCGCCAGCAGCCCACCCTTAAGTCCAGACAATGAGCAGTTCTTC
TRBV29-1,NA,TRBJ1-1,TRBD1,CSQQRGQGAEVEAFF,TGCAGCCAGCAAAGGGGGCAGGGGGCGGAGGTTGAAGCTTTCTTT
TRBV27,NA,TRBJ2-7,TRBD1,CASSFLRQGAGEQYF,TGTGCCAGCAGTTTCCTTCGACAGGGGGCGGGCGAGCAGTACTTC
TRBV7-6,NA,TRBJ2-1,NA,CASSRWTNNPISEQFF,TGTGCCAGCAGCAGATGGACCAATAACCCTATTTCTGAGCAGTTCTTC
TRBV7-6,NA,TRBJ2-5,TRBD2,CASSLRTSPRGETQYF,TGTGCCAGCAGCTTAAGGACTAGCCCACGGGGAGAGACCCAGTACTTC
TRBV12-3/TRBV12-4,few,TRBJ1-5,NA,CASSLSQGPVNQPQHF,TGTGCCAGCAGTCTATCCCAGGGGCCGGTCAATCAGCCCCAGCATTTT
TRBV12-3/TRBV12-4,NA,TRBJ1-5,NA,CASSAGMSNQPQHF,TGTGCCAGCAGTGCAGGGATGAGCAATCAGCCCCAGCATTTT
TRBV7-9,NA,TRBJ2-3,NA,CASSLEGVTDTQYF,TGTGCCAGCAGCTTAGAAGGAGTCACAGATACGCAGTATTTT
TRBV4-1,NA,TRBJ2-1,NA,CASSHVRAEQFF,TGCGCCAGCAGCCATGTGCGGGCTGAGCAGTTCTTC
TRBV25-1,few,TRBJ1-1,TRBD1,CASSEPGQGGTEAFF,TGTGCCAGCAGTGAACCGGGACAGGGAGGTACTGAAGCTTTCTTT
TRBV20-1,NA,TRBJ1-2,NA,CSARELQGINYGYTF,TGCAGTGCTAGAGAGCTCCAGGGAATCAACTATGGCTACACCTTC
TRBV2,NA,TRBJ2-5,NA,CASRPSVMETQYF,TGTGCCAGTAGACCGAGCGTGATGGAGACCCAGTACTTC
TRBV7-9,once,TRBJ1-2,TRBD1,CASSPGTAGYTF,TGTGCCAGCAGCCCCGGGACAGCGGGCTACACCTTC
TRBV7-2,NA,TRBJ2-3,TRBD2,CASSPHIPGLALSRPDTQYF,TGTGCCAGCAGCCCGCACATTCCGGGACTAGCCCTCTCGCGCCCAGATACGCAGTATTTT
TRBV12-5,NA,TRBJ2-7,NA,CASAPSSAQGFYEQYF,TGTGCTAGTGCCCCCAGCTCGGCACAGGGCTTCTACGAGCAGTACTTC
TRBV3-1,NA,TRBJ2-1,TRBD2,CASSQRLAGGGNEQFF,TGTGCCAGCAGCCAGCGGCTAGCGGGAGGGGGGAATGAGCAGTTCTTC
TRBV5-1,few,TRBJ2-3,NA,CASSPGVQVPTDTQYF,TGCGCCAGCAGCCCTGGTGTACAGGTCCCTACAGATACGCAGTATTTT
TRBV7-7,NA,TRBJ2-1,TRBD1,CASSLDRLGEQFF,TGTGCCAGCAGCTTGGACAGGCTCGGTGAGCAGTTCTTC
TRBV29-1,few,TRBJ2-7,TRBD1,CSVEVPGGYEQYF,TGCAGCGTTGAGGTCCCAGGGGGCTACGAGCAGTACTTC